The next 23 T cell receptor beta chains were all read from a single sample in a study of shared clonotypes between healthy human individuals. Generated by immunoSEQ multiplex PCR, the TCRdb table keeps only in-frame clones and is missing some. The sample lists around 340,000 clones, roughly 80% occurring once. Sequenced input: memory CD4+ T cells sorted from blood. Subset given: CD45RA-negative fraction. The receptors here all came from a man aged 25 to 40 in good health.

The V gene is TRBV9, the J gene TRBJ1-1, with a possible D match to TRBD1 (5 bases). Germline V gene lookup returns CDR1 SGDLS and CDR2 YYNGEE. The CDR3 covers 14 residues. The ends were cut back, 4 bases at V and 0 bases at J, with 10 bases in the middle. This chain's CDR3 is CASSRGRMNTEAFF. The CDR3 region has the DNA TGTGCCAGCAGCCGGGGCCGCATGAACACTGAAGCTTTCTTT.

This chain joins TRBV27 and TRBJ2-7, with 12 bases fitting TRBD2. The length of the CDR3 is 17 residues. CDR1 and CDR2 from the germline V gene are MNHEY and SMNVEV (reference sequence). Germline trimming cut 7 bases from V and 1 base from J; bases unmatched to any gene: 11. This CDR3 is CASTPFWGLAGSYEQYF. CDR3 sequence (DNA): TGTGCCAGCACCCCCTTTTGGGGACTAGCGGGTTCCTACGAGCAGTACTTC.

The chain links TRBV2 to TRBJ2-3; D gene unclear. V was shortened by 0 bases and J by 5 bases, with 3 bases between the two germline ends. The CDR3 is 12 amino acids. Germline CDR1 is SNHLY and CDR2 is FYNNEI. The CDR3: CASSEALDTQYF. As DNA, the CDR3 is TGTGCCAGCAGTGAAGCGCTAGATACGCAGTATTTT.

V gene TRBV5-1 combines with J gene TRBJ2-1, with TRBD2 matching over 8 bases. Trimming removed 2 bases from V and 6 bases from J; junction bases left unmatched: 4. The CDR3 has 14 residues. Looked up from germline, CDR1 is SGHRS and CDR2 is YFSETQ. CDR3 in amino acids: CASSLPGGRNEQFF. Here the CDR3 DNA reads TGCGCCAGCAGCTTACCGGGAGGGCGCAATGAGCAGTTCTTC.

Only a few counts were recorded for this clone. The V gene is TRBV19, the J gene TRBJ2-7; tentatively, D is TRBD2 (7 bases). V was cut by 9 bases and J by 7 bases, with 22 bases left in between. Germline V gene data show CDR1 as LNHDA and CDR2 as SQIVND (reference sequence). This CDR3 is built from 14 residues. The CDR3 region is CASSRGAAYSEQYF. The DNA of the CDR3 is TGTGCCAGCAGCCGGGGGGCAGCCTATTCGGAGCAGTACTTC.

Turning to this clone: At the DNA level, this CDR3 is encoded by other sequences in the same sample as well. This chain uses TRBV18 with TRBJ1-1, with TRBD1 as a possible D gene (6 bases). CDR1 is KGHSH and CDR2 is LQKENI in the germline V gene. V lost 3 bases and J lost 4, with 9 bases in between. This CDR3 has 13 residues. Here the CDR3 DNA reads TGTGCCAGCTCACCTCAGGGGCGCACTGAAGCTTTCTTT. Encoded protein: CASSPQGRTEAFF.

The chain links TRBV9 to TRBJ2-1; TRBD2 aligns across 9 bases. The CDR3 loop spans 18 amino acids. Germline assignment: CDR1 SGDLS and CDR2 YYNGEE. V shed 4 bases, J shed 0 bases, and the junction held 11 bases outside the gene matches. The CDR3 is CASSPGLAGPSSYNEQFF. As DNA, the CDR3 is TGTGCCAGCAGCCCAGGCCTAGCGGGACCTAGCTCCTACAATGAGCAGTTCTTC.

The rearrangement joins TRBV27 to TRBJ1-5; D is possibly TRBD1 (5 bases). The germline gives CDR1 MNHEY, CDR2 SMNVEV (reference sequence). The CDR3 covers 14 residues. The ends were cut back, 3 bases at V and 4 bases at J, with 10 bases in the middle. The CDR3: CASSFSGRNQPQHF. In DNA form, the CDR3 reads TGTGCCAGCAGTTTTTCGGGGCGGAATCAGCCCCAGCATTTT.

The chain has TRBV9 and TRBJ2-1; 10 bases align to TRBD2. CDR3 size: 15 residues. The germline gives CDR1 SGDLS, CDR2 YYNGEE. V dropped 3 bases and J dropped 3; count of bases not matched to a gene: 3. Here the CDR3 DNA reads TGTGCCAGCAGCGCAACTAGCGGGATCTACAATGAGCAGTTCTTC. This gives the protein CASSATSGIYNEQFF.

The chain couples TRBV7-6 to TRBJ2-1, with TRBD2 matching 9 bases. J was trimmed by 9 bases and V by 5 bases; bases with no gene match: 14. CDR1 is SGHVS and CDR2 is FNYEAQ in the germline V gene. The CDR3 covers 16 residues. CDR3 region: CASSKRSGRGGAEQFF. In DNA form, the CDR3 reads TGTGCCAGCAGCAAACGTAGCGGGAGAGGGGGGGCTGAGCAGTTCTTC.

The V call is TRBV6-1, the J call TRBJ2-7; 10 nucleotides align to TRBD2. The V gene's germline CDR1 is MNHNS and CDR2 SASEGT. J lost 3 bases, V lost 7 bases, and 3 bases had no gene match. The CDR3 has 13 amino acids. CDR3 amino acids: CASTPSGSYEQYF. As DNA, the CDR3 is TGTGCCAGCACCCCTAGCGGGAGCTACGAGCAGTACTTC.

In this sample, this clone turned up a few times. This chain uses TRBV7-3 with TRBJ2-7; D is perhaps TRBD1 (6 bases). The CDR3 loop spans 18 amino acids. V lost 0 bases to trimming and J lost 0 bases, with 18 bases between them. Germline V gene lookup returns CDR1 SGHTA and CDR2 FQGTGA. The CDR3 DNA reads TGTGCCAGCAGCTTAACCGTTCGTGGTCGGACAGCCTCCTACGAGCAGTACTTC. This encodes CASSLTVRGRTASYEQYF. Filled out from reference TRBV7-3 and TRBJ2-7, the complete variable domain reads GAGVSQTPSNKVTEKGKYVELRCDPISGHTALYWYRQSLGQGPEFLIYFQGTGAADDSGLPNDRFFAVRPEGSVSTLKIQRTERGDSAVYLCASSLTVRGRTASYEQYFGPGTRLTVT.

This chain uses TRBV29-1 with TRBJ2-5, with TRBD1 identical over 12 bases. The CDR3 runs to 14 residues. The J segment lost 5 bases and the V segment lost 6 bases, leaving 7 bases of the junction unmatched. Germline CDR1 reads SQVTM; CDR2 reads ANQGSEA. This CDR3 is CSVMGQGAFETQYF. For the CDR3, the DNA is TGCAGCGTGATGGGACAGGGGGCTTTTGAGACCCAGTACTTC.

The CDR3 region has the DNA TGCGCCAGCAGCCAAGATGGCAGCTTAACGGAGACCCAGTACTTC. It encodes CASSQDGSLTETQYF. The chain couples TRBV4-1 to TRBJ2-5; D is ambiguous. There are 15 residues in the CDR3. Germline V gene lookup returns CDR1 MGHRA and CDR2 YSYEKL. Trimming removed 0 bases at V and 5 bases at J, with 13 bases between.

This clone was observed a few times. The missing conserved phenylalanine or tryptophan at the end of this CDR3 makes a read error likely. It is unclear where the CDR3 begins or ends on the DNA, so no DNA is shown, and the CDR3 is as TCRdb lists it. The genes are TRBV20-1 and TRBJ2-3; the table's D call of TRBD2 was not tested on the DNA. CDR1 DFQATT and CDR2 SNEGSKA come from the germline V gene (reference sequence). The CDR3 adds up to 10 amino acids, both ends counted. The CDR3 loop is CSASGGTSGS.

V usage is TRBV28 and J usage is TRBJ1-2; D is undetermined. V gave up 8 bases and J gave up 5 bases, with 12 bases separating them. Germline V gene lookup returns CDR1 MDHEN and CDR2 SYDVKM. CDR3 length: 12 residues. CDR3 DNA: TGTGCCAGCCGATCGGCCGCTTATGGCTACACCTTC. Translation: CASRSAAYGYTF.

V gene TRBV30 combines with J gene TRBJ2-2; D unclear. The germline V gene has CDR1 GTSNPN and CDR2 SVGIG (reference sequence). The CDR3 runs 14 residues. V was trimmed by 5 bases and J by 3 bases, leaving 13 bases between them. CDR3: CAWLKVAHTGELFF. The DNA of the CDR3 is TGTGCCTGGCTTAAAGTCGCGCACACCGGGGAGCTGTTTTTT.

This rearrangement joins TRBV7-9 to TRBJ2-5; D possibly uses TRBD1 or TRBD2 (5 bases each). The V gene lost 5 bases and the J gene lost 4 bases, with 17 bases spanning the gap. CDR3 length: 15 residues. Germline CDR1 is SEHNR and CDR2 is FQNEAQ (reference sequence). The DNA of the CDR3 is TGTGCCAGCAGCCCCGTTGGGGGATTGGCAGAGACCCAGTACTTC. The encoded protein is CASSPVGGLAETQYF. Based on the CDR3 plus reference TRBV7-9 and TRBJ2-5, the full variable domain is DTGVSQNPRHKITKRGQNVTFRCDPISEHNRLYWYRQTLGQGPEFLTYFQNEAQLEKSRLLSDRFSAERPKGSFSTLEIQRTEQGDSAMYLCASSPVGGLAETQYFGPGTRLLVL.

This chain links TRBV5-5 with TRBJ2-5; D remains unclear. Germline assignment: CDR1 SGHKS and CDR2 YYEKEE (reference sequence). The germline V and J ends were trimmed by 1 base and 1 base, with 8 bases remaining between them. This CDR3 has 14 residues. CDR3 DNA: TGTGCCAGCAGCTTGATAGGTATCCAAGAGACCCAGTACTTC. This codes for CASSLIGIQETQYF.

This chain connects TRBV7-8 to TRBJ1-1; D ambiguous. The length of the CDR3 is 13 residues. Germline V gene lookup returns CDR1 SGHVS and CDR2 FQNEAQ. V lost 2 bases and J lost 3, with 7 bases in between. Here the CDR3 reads CASSLRRDTEAFF. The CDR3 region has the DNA TGTGCCAGCAGCTTACGACGGGACACTGAAGCTTTCTTT. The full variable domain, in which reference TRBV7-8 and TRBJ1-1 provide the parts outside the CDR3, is GAGVSQSPRYKVAKRGQDVALRCDPISGHVSLFWYQQALGQGPEFLTYFQNEAQLDKSGLPSDRFFAERPEGSVSTLKIQRTQQEDSAVYLCASSLRRDTEAFFGQGTRLTVV.

The CDR3 here is CASSRQHKDTEAFF. CDR3 bases: TGTGCCAGTAGTCGTCAGCATAAGGACACTGAAGCTTTCTTT. V is TRBV19 and J is TRBJ1-1; D unclear. The CDR3 sequence is 14 residues long. The germline V and J ends were trimmed by 5 bases and 3 bases, with 13 bases remaining between them. Germline V gene sequence: CDR1 LNHDA, CDR2 SQIVND (reference sequence).

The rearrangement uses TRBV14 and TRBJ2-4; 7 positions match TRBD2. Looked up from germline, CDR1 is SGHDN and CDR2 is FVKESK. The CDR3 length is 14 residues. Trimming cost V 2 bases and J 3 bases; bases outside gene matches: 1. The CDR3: CASSQSSGKNIQYF. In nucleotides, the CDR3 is TGTGCCAGCAGCCAATCTAGCGGCAAAAACATTCAGTACTTC. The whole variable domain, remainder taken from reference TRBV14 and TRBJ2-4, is EAGVTQFPSHSVIEKGQTVTLRCDPISGHDNLYWYRRVMGKEIKFLLHFVKESKQDESGMPNNRFLAERTGGTYSTLKVQPAELEDSGVYFCASSQSSGKNIQYFGAGTRLSVL.

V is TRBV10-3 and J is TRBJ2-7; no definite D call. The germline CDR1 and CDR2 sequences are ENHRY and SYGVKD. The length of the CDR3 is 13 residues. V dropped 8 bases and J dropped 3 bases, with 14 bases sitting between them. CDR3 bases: TGTGCCATCCGGTCCCAAGGCGTCTACGAGCAGTACTTC. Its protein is CAIRSQGVYEQYF.